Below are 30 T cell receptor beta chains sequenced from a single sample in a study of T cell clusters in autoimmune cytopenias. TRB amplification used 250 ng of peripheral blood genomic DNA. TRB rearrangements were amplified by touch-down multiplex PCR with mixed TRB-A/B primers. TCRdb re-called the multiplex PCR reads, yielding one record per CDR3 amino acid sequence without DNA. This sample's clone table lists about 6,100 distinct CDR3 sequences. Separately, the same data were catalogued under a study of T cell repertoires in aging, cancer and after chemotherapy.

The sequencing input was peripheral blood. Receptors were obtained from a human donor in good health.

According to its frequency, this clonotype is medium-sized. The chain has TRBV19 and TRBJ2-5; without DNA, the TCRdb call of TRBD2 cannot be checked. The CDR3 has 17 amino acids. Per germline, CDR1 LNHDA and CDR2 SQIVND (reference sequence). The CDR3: CASSIAARTSGGETQYF.

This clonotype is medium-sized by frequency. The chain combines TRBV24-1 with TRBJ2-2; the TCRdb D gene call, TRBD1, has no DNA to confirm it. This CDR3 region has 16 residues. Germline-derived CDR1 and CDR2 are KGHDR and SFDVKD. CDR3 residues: CATSSTPGTDTGELFF.

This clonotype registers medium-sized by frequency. The CDR3 loop reads CASRRTGREQYF. The chain couples TRBV12-3 or TRBV12-4 to TRBJ2-7; with no DNA, the TCRdb D assignment of TRBD1 cannot be verified. CDR3 length: 12 residues.

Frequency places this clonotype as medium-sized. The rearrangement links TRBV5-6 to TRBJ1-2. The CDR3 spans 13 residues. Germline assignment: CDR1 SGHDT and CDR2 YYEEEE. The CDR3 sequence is CASSFGESYGYTF. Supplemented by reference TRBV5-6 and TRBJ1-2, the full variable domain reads DAGVTQSPTHLIKTRGQQVTLRCSPKSGHDTVSWYQQALGQGPQFIFQYYEEEERQRGNFPDRFSGHQFPNYSSELNVNALLLGDSALYLCASSFGESYGYTFGSGTRLTVV.

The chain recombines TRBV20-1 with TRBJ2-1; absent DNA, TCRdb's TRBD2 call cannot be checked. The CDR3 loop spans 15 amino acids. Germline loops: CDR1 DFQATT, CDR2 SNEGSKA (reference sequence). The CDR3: CSARDSTSGRDGQFF.

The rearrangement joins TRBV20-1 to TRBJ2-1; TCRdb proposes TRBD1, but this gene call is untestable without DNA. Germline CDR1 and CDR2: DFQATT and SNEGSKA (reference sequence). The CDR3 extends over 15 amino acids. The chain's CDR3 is CSARDGGQGYDEQFF.

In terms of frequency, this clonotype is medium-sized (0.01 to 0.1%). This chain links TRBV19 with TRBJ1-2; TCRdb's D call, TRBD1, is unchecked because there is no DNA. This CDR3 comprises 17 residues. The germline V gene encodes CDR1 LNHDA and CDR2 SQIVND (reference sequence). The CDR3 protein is CASSNPWRQGLGYGYTF.

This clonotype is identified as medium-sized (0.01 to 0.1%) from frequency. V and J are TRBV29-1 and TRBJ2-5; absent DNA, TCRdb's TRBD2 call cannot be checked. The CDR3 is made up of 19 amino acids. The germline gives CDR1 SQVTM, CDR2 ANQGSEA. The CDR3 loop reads CSVEDGLAGGPKLKETQYF. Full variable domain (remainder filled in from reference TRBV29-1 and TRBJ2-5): SAVISQKPSRDICQRGTSLTIQCQVDSQVTMMFWYRQQPGQSLTLIATANQGSEATYESGFVIDKFPISRPNLTFSTLTVSNMSPEDSSIYLCSVEDGLAGGPKLKETQYFGPGTRLLVL.

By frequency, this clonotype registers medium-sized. Here the CDR3 reads CASSAGFHLNEQFF. The chain carries TRBV12-3 or TRBV12-4 and TRBJ2-1; TCRdb's D gene call, TRBD2, goes unchecked for lack of DNA. The CDR3 extends over 14 amino acids.

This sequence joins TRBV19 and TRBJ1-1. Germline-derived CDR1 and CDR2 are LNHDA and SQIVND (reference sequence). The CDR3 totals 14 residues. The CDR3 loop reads CASSIQLGNTEAFF. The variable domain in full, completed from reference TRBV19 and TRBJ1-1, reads DGGITQSPKYLFRKEGQNVTLSCEQNLNHDAMYWYRQDPGQGLRLIYYSQIVNDFQKGDIAEGYSVSREKKESFPLTVTSAQKNPTAFYLCASSIQLGNTEAFFGQGTRLTVV.

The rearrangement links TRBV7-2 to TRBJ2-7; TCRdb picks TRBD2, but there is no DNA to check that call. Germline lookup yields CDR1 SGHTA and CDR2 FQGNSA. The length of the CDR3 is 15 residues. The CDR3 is CASSLDRDLSYEQYF.

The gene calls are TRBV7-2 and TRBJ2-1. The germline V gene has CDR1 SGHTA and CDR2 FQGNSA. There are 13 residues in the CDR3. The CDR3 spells CASSLISNNEQFF.

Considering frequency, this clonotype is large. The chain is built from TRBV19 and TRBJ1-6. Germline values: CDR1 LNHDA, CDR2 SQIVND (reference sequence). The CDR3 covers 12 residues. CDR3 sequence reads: CASTSGLSPLHF.

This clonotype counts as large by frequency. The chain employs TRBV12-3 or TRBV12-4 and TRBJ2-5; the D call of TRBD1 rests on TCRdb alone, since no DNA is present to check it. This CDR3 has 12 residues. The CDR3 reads CASSFEGRGQYF.

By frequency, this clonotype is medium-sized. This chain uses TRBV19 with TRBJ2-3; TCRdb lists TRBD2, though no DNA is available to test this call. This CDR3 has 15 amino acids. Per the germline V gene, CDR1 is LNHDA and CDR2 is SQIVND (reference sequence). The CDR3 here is CASSAVLAETDTQYF.

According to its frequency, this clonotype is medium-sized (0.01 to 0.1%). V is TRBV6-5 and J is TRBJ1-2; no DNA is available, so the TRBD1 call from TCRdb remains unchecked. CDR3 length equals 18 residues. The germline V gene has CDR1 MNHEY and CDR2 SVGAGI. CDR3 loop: CASSNSPGQGLMNYGYTF.

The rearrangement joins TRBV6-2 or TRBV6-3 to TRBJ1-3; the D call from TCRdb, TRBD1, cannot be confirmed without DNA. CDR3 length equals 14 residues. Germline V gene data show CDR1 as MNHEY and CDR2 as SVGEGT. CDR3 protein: CASRPLGSGNTIYF.

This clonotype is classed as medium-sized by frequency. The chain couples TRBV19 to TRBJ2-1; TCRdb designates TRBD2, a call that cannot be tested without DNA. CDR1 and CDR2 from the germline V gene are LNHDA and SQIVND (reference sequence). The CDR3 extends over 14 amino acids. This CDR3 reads CASSQQIAGNEQFF. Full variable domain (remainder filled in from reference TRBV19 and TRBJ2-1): DGGITQSPKYLFRKEGQNVTLSCEQNLNHDAMYWYRQDPGQGLRLIYYSQIVNDFQKGDIAEGYSVSREKKESFPLTVTSAQKNPTAFYLCASSQQIAGNEQFFGPGTRLTVL.

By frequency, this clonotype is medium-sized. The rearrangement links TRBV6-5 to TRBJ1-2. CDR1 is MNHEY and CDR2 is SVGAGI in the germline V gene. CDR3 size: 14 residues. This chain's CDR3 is CASSYSARGEGYTF.

The CDR3 is CASSSGRVTDTQYF. The rearrangement joins TRBV6-5 to TRBJ2-3; TCRdb's D call of TRBD2 is untestable without DNA. The germline V gene encodes CDR1 MNHEY and CDR2 SVGAGI. This CDR3 has 14 amino acids.

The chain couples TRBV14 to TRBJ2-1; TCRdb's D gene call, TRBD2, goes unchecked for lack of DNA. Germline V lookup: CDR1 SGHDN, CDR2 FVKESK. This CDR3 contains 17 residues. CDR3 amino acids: CASSQDWGLAGRNEQFF. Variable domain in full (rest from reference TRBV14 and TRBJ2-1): EAGVTQFPSHSVIEKGQTVTLRCDPISGHDNLYWYRRVMGKEIKFLLHFVKESKQDESGMPNNRFLAERTGGTYSTLKVQPAELEDSGVYFCASSQDWGLAGRNEQFFGPGTRLTVL.

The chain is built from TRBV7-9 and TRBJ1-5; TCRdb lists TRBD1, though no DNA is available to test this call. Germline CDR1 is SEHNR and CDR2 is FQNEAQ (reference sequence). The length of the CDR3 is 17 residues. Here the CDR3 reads CAIRPPPGQERNQPQHF.

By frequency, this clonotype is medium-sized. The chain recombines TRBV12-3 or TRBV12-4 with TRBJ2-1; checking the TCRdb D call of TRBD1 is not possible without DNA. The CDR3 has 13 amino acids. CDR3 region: CASGDMNFHEQFF.

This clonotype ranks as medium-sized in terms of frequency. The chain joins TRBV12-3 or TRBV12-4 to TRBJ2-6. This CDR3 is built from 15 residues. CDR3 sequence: CASSFGNPGANVLTF.

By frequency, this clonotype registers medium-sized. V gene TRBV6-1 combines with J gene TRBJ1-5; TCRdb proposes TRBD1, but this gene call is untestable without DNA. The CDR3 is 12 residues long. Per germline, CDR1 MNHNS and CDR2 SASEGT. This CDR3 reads CASRGTLGPQHF.

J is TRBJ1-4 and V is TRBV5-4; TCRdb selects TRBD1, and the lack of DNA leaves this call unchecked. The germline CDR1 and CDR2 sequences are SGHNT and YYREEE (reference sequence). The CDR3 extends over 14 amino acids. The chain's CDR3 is CASSGDSYNEKLFF.

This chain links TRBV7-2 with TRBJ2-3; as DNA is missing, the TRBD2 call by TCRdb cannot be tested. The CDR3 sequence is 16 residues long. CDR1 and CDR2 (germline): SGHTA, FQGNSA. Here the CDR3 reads CASSQTRGSRGDTQYF.

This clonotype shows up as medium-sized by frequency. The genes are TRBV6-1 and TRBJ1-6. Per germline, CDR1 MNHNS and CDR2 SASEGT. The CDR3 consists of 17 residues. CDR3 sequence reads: CASSEVWAKVGNSPLHF.

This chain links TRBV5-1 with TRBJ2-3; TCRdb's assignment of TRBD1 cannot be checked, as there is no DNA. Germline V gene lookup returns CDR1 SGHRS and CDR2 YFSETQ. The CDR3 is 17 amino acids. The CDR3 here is CASSLKLLGTGQDTQYF.

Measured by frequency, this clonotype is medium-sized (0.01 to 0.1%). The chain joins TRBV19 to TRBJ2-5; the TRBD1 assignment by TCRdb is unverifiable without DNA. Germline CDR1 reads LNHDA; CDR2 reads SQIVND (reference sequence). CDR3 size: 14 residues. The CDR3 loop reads CASSLGQVWETQYF.